This record concerns one T cell receptor beta chain sequence. The CDR3 consists of 15 residues. Deletions cut 8 bases from V and 4 bases from J, with 20 bases between. The germline gives CDR1 MNHNS, CDR2 SASEGT. The data originate from a study of human T cells and chemical hapten exposure. One entry per CDR3 protein, called by TCRdb with MiXCR from the RACE reads. The table records some 360,000 distinct CDR3 sequences, more than 4.5% of them present only once. Stated time point: pre-sensitization, week 0. Regarding treatment: therapeutic diphenylcyclopropenone sensitization with weekly scalp DPC. V is TRBV6-1 and J is TRBJ2-5; possibly TRBD1 or TRBD2 for D (6 bases each). Source: whole blood, taken in connection with sensitization to the hapten diphenylcyclopropenone (DPC). This TCR was recovered from a woman aged 50 to 65 with alopecia areata. Some clones in this sample may be carry-over from other donors' samples. CDR3 protein: CASPQRGQGVETQYF. In DNA form, the CDR3 reads TGTGCCAGCCCCCAACGGGGGCAGGGCGTAGAGACCCAGTACTTC.